Here is one T cell receptor beta chain with its context. Germline V gene lookup returns CDR1 SGHTA and CDR2 FQGNSA. CDR3 length: 16 residues. V shed 5 bases and J 4 bases; nucleotides not matched to a gene: 8. Only in-frame clones appear in the TCRdb table, and some are missing; sequencing was by immunoSEQ multiplex PCR. The sample has 250,000 to 300,000 clones; about nine tenths are singletons. In assigning cohorts, the study relied on participant-reported clinical history. Two negative PCRs, clearance, or symptom resolution had been documented for recovered Cohort 3 donors. The data were taken from a study of blood T cell repertoires in COVID-19. At the level of the study: T cells, B-cell-depleted T cells, or PBMCs supplied cDNA or gDNA.

Sequencing input: PBMCs or T cells enriched from blood (not recorded which). The chain links TRBV7-2 to TRBJ2-3; TRBD2 agrees at 11 bases. The receptor comes from a woman in her 30s who had recovered from COVID-19. The CDR3 is CASSPTLSGRADTQYF. CDR3 in DNA: TGTGCCAGCAGCCCGACCCTTAGCGGGAGGGCAGATACGCAGTATTTT.